This entry lists 14 T cell receptor beta chains sequenced from one sample in a study of T cells in Graves' hyperthyroidism and ophthalmopathy. RNA transcripts served as the template for amplifying TCR beta CDR3 regions. Using the HTBI primer set, a first-round RT-PCR was run on the TCR CDR3. TCRdb re-called the multiplex PCR reads through MiXCR, storing one row per CDR3 protein. Of roughly 710,000 distinct CDR3 sequences in the sample, under 45% were seen once. The sequencing input was blood. The source of these receptors is a middle-aged woman with Graves' hyperthyroidism.

This clonotype was picked up a small number of times. At one boundary the junction diverges from the germline segment, which might be a read error. The chain has TRBV7-9 and TRBJ1-1; D is ambiguous. The germline V gene has CDR1 SEHNR and CDR2 FQNEAQ (reference sequence). The CDR3 is made up of 15 amino acids. The CDR3 DNA follows: TGCGCCAGCAGCCTTAATTCTGGCCCCGCCGCTGAAGCTTTCTTT. This translates into CASSLNSGPAAEAFF.

This clonotype showed up just once. This sequence may be a read error, since a much larger clone differs from it by one base. J is TRBJ1-3 and V is TRBV15, with D possibly matching TRBD1 (6 bases). CDR1 is LNHNV and CDR2 is YYDKDF in the germline V gene (reference sequence). V was pared by 0 bases and J by 2 bases, with 8 bases between. This CDR3 region has 15 residues. CDR3 residues: CATSREGGAGNTIYF. Here the CDR3 DNA reads TGTGCCACCAGCAGAGAAGGGGGAGCTGGAAACACCATATATTTT. Drawing the rest from reference TRBV15 and TRBJ1-3, the complete variable domain is DAMVIQNPRYQVTQFGKPVTLSCSQTLNHNVMYWYQQKSSQAPKLLFHYYDKDFNNEADTPDNFQSRRPNTSFCFLDIRSPGLGDTAMYLCATSREGGAGNTIYFGEGSWLTVV.

This clonotype was seen more than once but under ten times. This sequence joins TRBV19 and TRBJ1-2; possible D gene TRBD1, 6 bases. Trimming removed 4 bases from V and 4 bases from J, with 16 bases in between. Germline lookup yields CDR1 LNHDA and CDR2 SQIVND (reference sequence). CDR3 size: 15 residues. The CDR3 region has the DNA TGTGCCAGTAGTAATTTAACGGGACACCTCTATGGCTACACCTTC. Protein product: CASSNLTGHLYGYTF.

This rearrangement joins TRBV19 to TRBJ1-1, with 8 bases that match TRBD1. J was trimmed by 8 bases and V by 1 base; bases with no gene match: 9. The CDR3 has 15 amino acids. Germline CDR1 reads LNHDA; CDR2 reads SQIVND (reference sequence). The CDR3 DNA sequence: TGTGCCAGTAGTATAGTTAACAGGGGGAGCTCCGAAGCTTTCTTT. It specifies CASSIVNRGSSEAFF.

This chain links TRBV10-3 with TRBJ2-6; 8 bases agree with TRBD1. V lost 10 bases, J lost 3 bases, and 14 bases stayed unmatched. CDR1 and CDR2 (germline): ENHRY, SYGVKD. This CDR3 region has 17 residues. CDR3: CASSPTGVSLGANVLTF. The CDR3 coding sequence is TGTGCCAGCAGCCCGACAGGGGTCTCCCTTGGGGCCAACGTCCTGACTTTC.

CDR3 DNA: TGTGCCAGCAGCTCAGGGGGGACAGGGTCGACTGAAGCTTTCTTT. Protein sequence: CASSSGGTGSTEAFF. The chain couples TRBV7-2 to TRBJ1-1, with 9 bases identical to TRBD1. The junction had 8 bases not matched to a gene; V was cut back by 4 bases and J by 5 bases. The CDR3 extends over 15 amino acids. Germline values: CDR1 SGHTA, CDR2 FQGNSA.

This clonotype appeared a single time. The J gene is TRBJ2-7, the V gene TRBV7-3; a weak D match, TRBD2 (6 bases). Germline-derived CDR1 and CDR2 are SGHTA and FQGTGA. The length of the CDR3 is 14 residues. Trimming removed 1 base at V and 6 bases at J, with 13 bases between. This CDR3 is CASSLNGGVTEQYF. In DNA, the CDR3 is TGTGCCAGCAGCTTAAATGGCGGGGTAACCGAGCAGTACTTC.

The chain couples TRBV2 to TRBJ2-7, with D uncertain. In germline, CDR1 is SNHLY, CDR2 FYNNEI. The CDR3 length is 13 residues. The germline V and J ends were trimmed by 7 bases and 2 bases, with 12 bases remaining between them. This chain's CDR3 is CASNQDGTYEQYF. The CDR3 DNA is TGTGCCAGCAATCAGGACGGAACCTACGAGCAGTACTTC.

Worth noting for this clonotype: One base away lies a much larger clone, so this may be a sequencing read error. The chain recombines TRBV6-1 with TRBJ2-7; D unresolved. The germline V gene has CDR1 MNHNS and CDR2 SASEGT. The CDR3 extends over 14 amino acids. The CDR3 spells CASSPTGVLYGQYF. The CDR3 DNA reads as TGTGCCAGCAGCCCCACTGGGGTCCTCTACGGGCAGTACTTC.

In this sample, this clonotype turned up many times. The chain carries TRBV15 and TRBJ1-4, with 10 positions matching TRBD1. The ends lost 4 bases at V and 5 bases at J; junction bases unmatched: 7. CDR1 is LNHNV and CDR2 is YYDKDF in the germline V gene (reference sequence). This CDR3 comprises 16 residues. This chain's CDR3 is CATSITLDRGNEKLFF. The CDR3 DNA is TGTGCCACCAGCATAACCTTGGACAGGGGGAATGAAAAACTGTTTTTT.

This rearrangement joins TRBV2 to TRBJ2-3; possibly TRBD2 for D (6 bases). Germline CDR1 and CDR2: SNHLY and FYNNEI. The CDR3 sequence is 16 residues long. With 6 bases removed from V and 0 bases from J, the gap between germline ends came to 16 bases. Written as DNA, the CDR3 is TGTGCCAGCAGCGGGGAGGCTGTTTCTAGCACAGATACGCAGTATTTT. Its protein product is CASSGEAVSSTDTQYF.

For the CDR3, the DNA is TGTGCCAGCAGTTTATGGGCGGGGGCCGATCAAGAGACCCAGTACTTC. This encodes CASSLWAGADQETQYF. The gene calls are TRBV7-9 and TRBJ2-5, with a weak D call TRBD2 (7 bases). CDR1 is SEHNR, CDR2 FQNEAQ, per germline (reference sequence). The CDR3 is 16 residues long. Trimming pared 6 bases from V and 2 bases from J, leaving 19 bases between.

This chain joins TRBV7-3 and TRBJ1-1; D possibly corresponds to TRBD1 (6 bases). The germline V gene has CDR1 SGHTA and CDR2 FQGTGA. The CDR3 extends over 12 amino acids. V dropped 8 bases and J dropped 8 bases, with 15 bases sitting between them. The CDR3 spells CASPRGGVEAFF. In nucleotides, the CDR3 is TGTGCCAGCCCTAGGGGGGGGGTAGAAGCTTTCTTT. Looking up the rest from reference TRBV7-3 and TRBJ1-1 gives the full variable domain: GAGVSQTPSNKVTEKGKYVELRCDPISGHTALYWYRQSLGQGPEFLIYFQGTGAADDSGLPNDRFFAVRPEGSVSTLKIQRTERGDSAVYLCASPRGGVEAFFGQGTRLTVV.

This clonotype was seen a few times. The CDR3 sequence is CASSDRGKRNTIYF. For the CDR3, the DNA is TGTGCCAGCAGTGATCGCGGAAAGAGAAACACCATATATTTT. This chain links TRBV9 with TRBJ1-3; D remains unclear. The germline CDR1 and CDR2 sequences are SGDLS and YYNGEE. The CDR3 consists of 14 residues. V gave up 5 bases and J gave up 5 bases, with 14 bases separating them. The whole variable domain, filled in from reference TRBV9 and TRBJ1-3, reads DSGVTQTPKHLITATGQRVTLRCSPRSGDLSVYWYQQSLDQGLQFLIQYYNGEERAKGNILERFSAQQFPDLHSELNLSSLELGDSALYFCASSDRGKRNTIYFGEGSWLTVV.